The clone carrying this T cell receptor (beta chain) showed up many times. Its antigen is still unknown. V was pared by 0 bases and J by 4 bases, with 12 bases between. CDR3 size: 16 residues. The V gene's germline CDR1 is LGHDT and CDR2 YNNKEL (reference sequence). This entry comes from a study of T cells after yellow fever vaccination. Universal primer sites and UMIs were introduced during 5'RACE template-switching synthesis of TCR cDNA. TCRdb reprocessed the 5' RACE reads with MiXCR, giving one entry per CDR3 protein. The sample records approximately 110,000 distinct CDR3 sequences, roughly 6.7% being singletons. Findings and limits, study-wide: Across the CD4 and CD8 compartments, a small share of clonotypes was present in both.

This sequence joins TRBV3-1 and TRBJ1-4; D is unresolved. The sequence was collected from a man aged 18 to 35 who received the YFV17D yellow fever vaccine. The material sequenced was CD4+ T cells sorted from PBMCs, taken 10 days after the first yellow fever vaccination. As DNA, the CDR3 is TGTGCCAGCAGCCAAGAGCGAGCCGTGTTTAATGAAAAACTGTTTTTT. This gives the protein CASSQERAVFNEKLFF.